Included here is one TCR beta chain sequence, with context. Antigen specificity is unknown. The sample belongs to a study of cytomegalovirus exposure and HLA in healthy donors. The CDR3 length is 13 residues. V shed 4 bases and J 4 bases; nucleotides not matched to a gene: 5. Germline V gene lookup returns CDR1 SGDLS and CDR2 YYNGEE. TCRdb's table, derived via immunoSEQ multiplex PCR, lists solely in-frame clones and lacks some. Of approximately 100,000 clones in the sample, about nine tenths were seen once. Study-level points and caveats: In vitro checks showed that a few CMV-associated chains really do target CMV antigens.

V is TRBV9 and J is TRBJ2-7; 7 bases fit TRBD1. The sequence was collected from a woman aged 18-29 years in good health and CMV-seronegative. Sequencing was carried out using PBMCs. The CDR3 nucleotides are TGTGCCAGCAGCCTCACACAGGGGTACGAGCAGTACTTC. It encodes CASSLTQGYEQYF.